This TCR beta chain was obtained from a study of T cells expressing NK-cell markers. Points from the study as a whole: Questions lingered over whether expanded NKG2C+ T cell clones were HCMV-specific.

Points on this clonotype: No antigen is known for it.

This CDR3 comprises 14 residues. TCRdb re-called the 5' RACE reads and catalogs CDR3 proteins one per entry, DNA excluded. The listing contains about 550,000 distinct CDR3 sequences. Sequencing was carried out using blood T cells: a sorted CD56 or NKG2C T cell subset, CD4+ or CD8+ T cells, or bulk PBMC T cells (not recorded which). The chain combines TRBV12-3 or TRBV12-4 with TRBJ2-5; the TRBD1 assignment by TCRdb is unverifiable without DNA. The receptor was derived from a man in his late teens or twenties in good health. CDR3 amino acids: CASSLGTGQETQYF.